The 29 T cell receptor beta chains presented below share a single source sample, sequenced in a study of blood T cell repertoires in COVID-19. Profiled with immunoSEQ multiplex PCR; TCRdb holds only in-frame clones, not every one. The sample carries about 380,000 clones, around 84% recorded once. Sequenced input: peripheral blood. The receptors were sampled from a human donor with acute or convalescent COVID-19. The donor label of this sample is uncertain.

Here the CDR3 DNA reads TGTGCCAGTAGCCTGACAGGCTACGAGCAGTACTTC. It is translated as CASSLTGYEQYF. V gene TRBV19 combines with J gene TRBJ2-7; D is perhaps TRBD1 (6 bases). Germline V gene sequence: CDR1 LNHDA, CDR2 SQIVND (reference sequence). The V end was cut by 6 bases, the J end by 3 bases, with 9 bases between. The CDR3 loop spans 12 amino acids.

CDR3 amino acids: CASSGFGQAPIYGYTF. Here the CDR3 DNA reads TGTGCCAGCAGTGGTTTTGGACAGGCTCCCATCTATGGCTACACCTTC. This chain joins TRBV2 and TRBJ1-2; TRBD1 agrees at 7 bases. The CDR3 consists of 16 residues. Unmatched junction bases numbered 12, after V lost 4 bases and J lost 4 bases. Germline assignment: CDR1 SNHLY and CDR2 FYNNEI.

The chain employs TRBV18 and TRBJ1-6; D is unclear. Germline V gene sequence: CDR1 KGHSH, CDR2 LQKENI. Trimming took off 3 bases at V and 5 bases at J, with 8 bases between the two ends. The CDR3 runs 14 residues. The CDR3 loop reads CASSPQADNSPLHF. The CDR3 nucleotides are TGTGCCAGCTCACCCCAGGCTGATAATTCACCCCTCCACTTT.

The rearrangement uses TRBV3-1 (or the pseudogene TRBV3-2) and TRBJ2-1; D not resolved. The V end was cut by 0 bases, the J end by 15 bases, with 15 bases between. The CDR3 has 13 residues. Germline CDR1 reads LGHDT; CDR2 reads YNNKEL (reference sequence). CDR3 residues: CASSQDLRVPGFF. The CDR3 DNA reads TGTGCCAGCAGCCAAGATTTACGAGTCCCGGGGTTCTTC.

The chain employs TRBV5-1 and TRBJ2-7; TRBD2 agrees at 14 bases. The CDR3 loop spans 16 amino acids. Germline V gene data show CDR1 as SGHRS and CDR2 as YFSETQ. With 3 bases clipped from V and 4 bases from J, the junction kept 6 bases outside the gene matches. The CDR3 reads CASSSRTSGGSYEQYF. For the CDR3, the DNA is TGCGCCAGCAGCTCGAGGACTAGCGGGGGGTCATACGAGCAGTACTTC.

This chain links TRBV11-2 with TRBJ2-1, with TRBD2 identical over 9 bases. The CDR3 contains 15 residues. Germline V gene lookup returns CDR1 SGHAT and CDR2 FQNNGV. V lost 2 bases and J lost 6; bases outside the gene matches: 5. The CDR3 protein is CASSLLAGSGNEQFF. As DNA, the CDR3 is TGTGCCAGCAGCTTACTAGCGGGATCCGGCAATGAGCAGTTCTTC.

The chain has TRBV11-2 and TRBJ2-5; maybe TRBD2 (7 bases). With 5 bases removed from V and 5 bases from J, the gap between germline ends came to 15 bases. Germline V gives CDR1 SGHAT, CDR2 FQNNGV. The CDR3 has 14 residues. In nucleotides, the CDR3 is TGTGCCAGCAGCAGGGGGGGTCCGGGGGAGACCCAGTACTTC. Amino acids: CASSRGGPGETQYF.

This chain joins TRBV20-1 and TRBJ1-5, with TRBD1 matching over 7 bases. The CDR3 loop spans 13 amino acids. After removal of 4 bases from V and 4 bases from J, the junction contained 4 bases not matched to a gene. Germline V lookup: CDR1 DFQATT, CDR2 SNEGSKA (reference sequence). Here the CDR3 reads CSANDRANQPQHF. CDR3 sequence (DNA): TGCAGTGCTAATGACAGGGCAAATCAGCCCCAGCATTTT.

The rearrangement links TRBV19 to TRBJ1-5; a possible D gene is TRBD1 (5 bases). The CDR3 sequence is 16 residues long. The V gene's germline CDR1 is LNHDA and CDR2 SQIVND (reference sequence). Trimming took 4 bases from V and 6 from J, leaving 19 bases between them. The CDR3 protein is CASSTNSRVSGQPQHF. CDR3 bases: TGTGCCAGTAGTACGAACTCCAGGGTTTCGGGTCAGCCCCAGCATTTT.

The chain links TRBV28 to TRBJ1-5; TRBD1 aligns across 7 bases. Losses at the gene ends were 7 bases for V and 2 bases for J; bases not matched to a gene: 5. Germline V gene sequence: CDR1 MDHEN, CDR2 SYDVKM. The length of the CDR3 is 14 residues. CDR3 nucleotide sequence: TGTGCCAGCATATACAGGGGAGGCAATCAGCCCCAGCATTTT. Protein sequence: CASIYRGGNQPQHF.

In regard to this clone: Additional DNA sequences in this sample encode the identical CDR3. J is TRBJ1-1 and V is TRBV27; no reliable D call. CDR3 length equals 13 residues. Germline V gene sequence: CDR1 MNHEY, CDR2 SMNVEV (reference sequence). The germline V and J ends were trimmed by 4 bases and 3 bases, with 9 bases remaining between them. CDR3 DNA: TGTGCCAGCAGTTACCGACGGGACACTGAAGCTTTCTTT. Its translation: CASSYRRDTEAFF.

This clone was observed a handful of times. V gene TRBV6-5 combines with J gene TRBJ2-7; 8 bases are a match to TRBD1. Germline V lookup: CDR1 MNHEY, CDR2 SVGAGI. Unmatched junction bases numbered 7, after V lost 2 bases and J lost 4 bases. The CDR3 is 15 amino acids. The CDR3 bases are TGTGCCAGCAGTTACGGGGCAGGGGGCGATTACGAGCAGTACTTC. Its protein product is CASSYGAGGDYEQYF.

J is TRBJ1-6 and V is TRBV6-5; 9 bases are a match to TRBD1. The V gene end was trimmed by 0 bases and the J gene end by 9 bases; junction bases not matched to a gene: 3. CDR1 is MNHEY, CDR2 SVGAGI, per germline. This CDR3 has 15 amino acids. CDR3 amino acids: CASSYSKQGASPLHF. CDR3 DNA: TGTGCCAGCAGTTACTCGAAACAGGGGGCTTCACCCCTCCACTTT.

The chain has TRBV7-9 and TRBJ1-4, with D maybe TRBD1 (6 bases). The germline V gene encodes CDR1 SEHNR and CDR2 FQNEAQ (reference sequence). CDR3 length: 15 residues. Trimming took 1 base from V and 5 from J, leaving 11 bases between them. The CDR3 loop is CASSLVGQLNEKLFF. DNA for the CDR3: TGTGCCAGCAGCTTAGTTGGACAGCTAAATGAAAAACTGTTTTTT. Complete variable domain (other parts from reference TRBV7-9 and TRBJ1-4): DTGVSQNPRHKITKRGQNVTFRCDPISEHNRLYWYRQTLGQGPEFLTYFQNEAQLEKSRLLSDRFSAERPKGSFSTLEIQRTEQGDSAMYLCASSLVGQLNEKLFFGSGTQLSVL.

The CDR3 is CASSISGTGWPSSGANVLTF. CDR3 in DNA: TGTGCCAGTAGTATCTCCGGGACAGGGTGGCCTTCCTCTGGGGCCAACGTCCTGACTTTC. The chain uses TRBV19 and TRBJ2-6, with 9 positions matching TRBD1. The germline CDR1 and CDR2 sequences are LNHDA and SQIVND (reference sequence). The CDR3 extends over 20 amino acids. The J segment lost 0 bases and the V segment lost 3 bases, leaving 12 bases of the junction unmatched.

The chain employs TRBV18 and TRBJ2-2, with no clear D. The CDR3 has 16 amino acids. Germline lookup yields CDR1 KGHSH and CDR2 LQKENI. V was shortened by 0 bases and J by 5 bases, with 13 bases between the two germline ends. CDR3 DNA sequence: TGTGCCAGCTCACCACCTTTACGCCAGTCGACCGGGGAGCTGTTTTTT. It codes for CASSPPLRQSTGELFF.

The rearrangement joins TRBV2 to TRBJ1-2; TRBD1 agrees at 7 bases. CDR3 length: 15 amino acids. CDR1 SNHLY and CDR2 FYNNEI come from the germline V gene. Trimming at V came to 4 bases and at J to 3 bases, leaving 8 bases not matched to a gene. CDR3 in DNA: TGTGCCAGCAGTGGAGGGAGGACAGGATACTATGGCTACACCTTC. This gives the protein CASSGGRTGYYGYTF.

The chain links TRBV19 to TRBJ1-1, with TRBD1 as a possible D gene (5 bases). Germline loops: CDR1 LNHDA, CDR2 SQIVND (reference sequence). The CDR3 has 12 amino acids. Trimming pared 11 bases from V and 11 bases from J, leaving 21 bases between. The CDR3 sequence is CASGGTLSRAFF. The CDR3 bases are TGTGCCTCAGGAGGGACCCTTTCTCGGGCTTTCTTT.

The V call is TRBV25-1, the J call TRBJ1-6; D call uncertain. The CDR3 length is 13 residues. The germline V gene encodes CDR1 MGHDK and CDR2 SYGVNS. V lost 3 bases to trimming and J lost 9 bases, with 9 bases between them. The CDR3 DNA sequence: TGTGCCAGCAGTGATTCAGCGCGTTCACCCCTCCACTTT. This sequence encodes CASSDSARSPLHF.

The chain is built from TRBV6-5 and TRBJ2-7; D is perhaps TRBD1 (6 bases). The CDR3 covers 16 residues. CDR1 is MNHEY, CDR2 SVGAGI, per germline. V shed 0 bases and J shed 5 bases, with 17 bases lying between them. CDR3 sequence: CASSYSKNRVLDEQYF. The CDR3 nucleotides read TGTGCCAGCAGTTACTCGAAAAACAGGGTTCTTGACGAGCAGTACTTC.

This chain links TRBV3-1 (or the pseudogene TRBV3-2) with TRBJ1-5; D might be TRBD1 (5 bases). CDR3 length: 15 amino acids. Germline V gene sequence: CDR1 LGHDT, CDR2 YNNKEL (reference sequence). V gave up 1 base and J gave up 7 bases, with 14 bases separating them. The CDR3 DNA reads TGTGCCAGCAGCCAAGGAAGGGGTTTGAGGCAGCCCCAGCATTTT. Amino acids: CASSQGRGLRQPQHF.

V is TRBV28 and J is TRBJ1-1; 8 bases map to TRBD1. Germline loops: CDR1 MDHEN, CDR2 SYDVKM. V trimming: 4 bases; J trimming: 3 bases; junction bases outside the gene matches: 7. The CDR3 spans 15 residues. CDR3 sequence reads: CASSSLYRGDTEAFF. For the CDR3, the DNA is TGTGCCAGCAGTTCCCTGTACAGGGGGGACACTGAAGCTTTCTTT.

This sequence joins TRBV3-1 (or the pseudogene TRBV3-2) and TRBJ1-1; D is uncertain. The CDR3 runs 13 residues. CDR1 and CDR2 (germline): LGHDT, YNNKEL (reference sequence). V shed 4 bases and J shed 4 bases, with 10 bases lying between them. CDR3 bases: TGTGCCAGCAGCCCCCAGAGAGGCACTGAAGCTTTCTTT. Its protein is CASSPQRGTEAFF.

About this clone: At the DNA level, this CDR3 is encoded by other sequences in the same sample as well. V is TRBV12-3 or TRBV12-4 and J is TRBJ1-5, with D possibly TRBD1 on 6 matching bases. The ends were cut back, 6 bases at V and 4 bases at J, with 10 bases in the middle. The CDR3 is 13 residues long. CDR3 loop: CASRPTGNQPQHF. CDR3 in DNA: TGTGCCAGCAGGCCGACAGGAAATCAGCCCCAGCATTTT.

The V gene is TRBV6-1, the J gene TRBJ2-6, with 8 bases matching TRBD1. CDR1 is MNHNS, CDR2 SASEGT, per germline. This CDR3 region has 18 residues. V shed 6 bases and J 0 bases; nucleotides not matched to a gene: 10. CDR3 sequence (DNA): TGTGCCAGCAGAGAAACGACAGGGGCGTTCTCTGGGGCCAACGTCCTGACTTTC. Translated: CASRETTGAFSGANVLTF.

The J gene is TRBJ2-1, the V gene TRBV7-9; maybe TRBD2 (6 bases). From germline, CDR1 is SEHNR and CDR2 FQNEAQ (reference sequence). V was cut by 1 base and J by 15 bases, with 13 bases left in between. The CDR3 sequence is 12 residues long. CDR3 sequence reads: CASSLVREAVFF. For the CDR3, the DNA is TGTGCCAGCAGCTTAGTGCGGGAAGCGGTGTTCTTC.

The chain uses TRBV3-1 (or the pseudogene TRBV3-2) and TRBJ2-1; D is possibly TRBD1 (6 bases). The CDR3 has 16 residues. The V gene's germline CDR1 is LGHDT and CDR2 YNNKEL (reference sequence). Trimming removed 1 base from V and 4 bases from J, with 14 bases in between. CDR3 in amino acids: CASSQAGQHGYNEQFF. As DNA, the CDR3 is TGTGCCAGCAGCCAAGCGGGACAACATGGGTACAATGAGCAGTTCTTC.

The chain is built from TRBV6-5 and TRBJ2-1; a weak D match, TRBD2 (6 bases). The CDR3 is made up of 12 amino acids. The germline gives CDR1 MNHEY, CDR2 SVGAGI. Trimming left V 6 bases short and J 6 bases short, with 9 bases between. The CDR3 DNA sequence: TGTGCCAGCAGACTAGCCCGCAATGAGCAGTTCTTC. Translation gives CASRLARNEQFF.

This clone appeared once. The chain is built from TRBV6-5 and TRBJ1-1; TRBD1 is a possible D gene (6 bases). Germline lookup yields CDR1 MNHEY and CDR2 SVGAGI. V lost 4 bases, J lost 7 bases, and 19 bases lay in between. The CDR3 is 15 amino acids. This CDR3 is CASSLRLQGTLEAFF. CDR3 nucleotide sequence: TGTGCCAGCAGTTTACGTCTTCAGGGGACCCTTGAAGCTTTCTTT.